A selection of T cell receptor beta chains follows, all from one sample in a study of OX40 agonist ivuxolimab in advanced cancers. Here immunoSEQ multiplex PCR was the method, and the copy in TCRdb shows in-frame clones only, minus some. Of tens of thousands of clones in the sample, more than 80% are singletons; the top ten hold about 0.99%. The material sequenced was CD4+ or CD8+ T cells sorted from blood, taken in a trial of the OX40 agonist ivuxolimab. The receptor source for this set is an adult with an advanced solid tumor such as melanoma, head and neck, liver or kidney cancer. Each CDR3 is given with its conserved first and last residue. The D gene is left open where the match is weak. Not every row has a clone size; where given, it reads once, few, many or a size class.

CDR3nt: TGTGCCAGCAGTGCCCAAACGGGCAGGGTTGAAGCTTTCTTT
CDR3aa: CASSAQTGRVEAFF
d_gene: NA
j_gene: TRBJ1-1
v_gene: TRBV6-1
abundance: NA

CDR3nt: TGTGCCAGTAGTATGGGGACAGGGAAGGGCTATGGCTACACCTTC
CDR3aa: CASSMGTGKGYGYTF
d_gene: TRBD1
j_gene: TRBJ1-2
v_gene: TRBV19
abundance: NA

CDR3nt: TGTGCCTGGAGAATACCCGGGGGGGACTATGGCTACACCTTC
CDR3aa: CAWRIPGGDYGYTF
d_gene: NA
j_gene: TRBJ1-2
v_gene: TRBV30
abundance: NA

CDR3nt: TGTGCCAGCAGTTGGACAGGTCCTCCAACTAATGAAAAACTGTTTTTT
CDR3aa: CASSWTGPPTNEKLFF
d_gene: TRBD1
j_gene: TRBJ1-4
v_gene: TRBV2
abundance: NA

CDR3nt: TGTGCCAGCAGTCCGACCCGGGGCCAAAATGGCTACACCTTC
CDR3aa: CASSPTRGQNGYTF
d_gene: NA
j_gene: TRBJ1-2
v_gene: TRBV6-1
abundance: NA

CDR3nt: TGTGCCAGCAGCCAAGAGGCCGGGAACAGGAATCAGCCCCAGCATTTT
CDR3aa: CASSQEAGNRNQPQHF
d_gene: NA
j_gene: TRBJ1-5
v_gene: TRBV4-2
abundance: NA

CDR3nt: TGTGCCAGCAGGAGGGACAGTCGGAGTCGGTACGAGCAGTACTTC
CDR3aa: CASRRDSRSRYEQYF
d_gene: TRBD1
j_gene: TRBJ2-7
v_gene: TRBV6-5
abundance: NA

CDR3nt: TGCGCCAGTTGGGGGACAGGGTACCAAGAGACCCAGTACTTC
CDR3aa: CASWGTGYQETQYF
d_gene: TRBD1
j_gene: TRBJ2-5
v_gene: TRBV5-1
abundance: NA

CDR3nt: TGTGCCAGCAGCCCGGGGTTCTCGGGCACAGATACGCAGTATTTT
CDR3aa: CASSPGFSGTDTQYF
d_gene: NA
j_gene: TRBJ2-3
v_gene: TRBV28
abundance: NA

CDR3nt: TGTGCCAGTAGTTCTGGCGTACTAGAGACCCAGTACTTC
CDR3aa: CASSSGVLETQYF
d_gene: NA
j_gene: TRBJ2-5
v_gene: TRBV19
abundance: once

CDR3nt: TGTGCCAGCAGCTTTAGACAGGGGGACACTGAAGCTTTCTTT
CDR3aa: CASSFRQGDTEAFF
d_gene: TRBD1
j_gene: TRBJ1-1
v_gene: TRBV9
abundance: NA

CDR3nt: TGTGCCAGCGGATCCTGGGGGAAGGGGCAGTACTTC
CDR3aa: CASGSWGKGQYF
d_gene: NA
j_gene: TRBJ2-7
v_gene: TRBV6-1
abundance: NA

CDR3nt: TGCGCCAGCAGTCCCGGGACAGGGCCCGGAAACACCATATATTTT
CDR3aa: CASSPGTGPGNTIYF
d_gene: TRBD1
j_gene: TRBJ1-3
v_gene: TRBV10-2
abundance: NA

CDR3nt: TGTGCCAGCAGCGCGGACTCCCGACGGTTCTTC
CDR3aa: CASSADSRRFF
d_gene: NA
j_gene: TRBJ2-1
v_gene: TRBV5-4
abundance: NA

CDR3nt: TGTGCCAGTACTGGGACCGGCAACCGGAGGGCTTTCTTT
CDR3aa: CASTGTGNRRAFF
d_gene: NA
j_gene: TRBJ1-1
v_gene: TRBV19
abundance: NA

CDR3nt: TGTGCCAGCTCCCCCGACAGGTCCGGCTACACCTTC
CDR3aa: CASSPDRSGYTF
d_gene: NA
j_gene: TRBJ1-2
v_gene: TRBV18
abundance: NA

CDR3nt: TGCAGCGTTGAAGATCGGGGTAGCGGGGGGCCCAGGGCAGGGGCCAACGTCCTGACTTTC
CDR3aa: CSVEDRGSGGPRAGANVLTF
d_gene: TRBD2
j_gene: TRBJ2-6
v_gene: TRBV29-1
abundance: NA

CDR3nt: TGTGCCAGCAGCCGCCGACAGTCCTATAGCAATCAGCCCCAGCATTTT
CDR3aa: CASSRRQSYSNQPQHF
d_gene: NA
j_gene: TRBJ1-5
v_gene: TRBV5-6
abundance: NA

CDR3nt: TGTGCCAGCACCTCAGGGACTAGCGGGAGAGGATGGGCAGATACGCAGTATTTT
CDR3aa: CASTSGTSGRGWADTQYF
d_gene: TRBD2
j_gene: TRBJ2-3
v_gene: TRBV27
abundance: NA

CDR3nt: TGTGCCAGCAGCTTAGACCTCTTACTCAATGAGCAGTTCTTC
CDR3aa: CASSLDLLLNEQFF
d_gene: NA
j_gene: TRBJ2-1
v_gene: TRBV11-2
abundance: few

CDR3nt: TGCGCCAGCAGCCCGCGGGAGTTTGTCACAGATACGCAGTATTTT
CDR3aa: CASSPREFVTDTQYF
d_gene: TRBD2
j_gene: TRBJ2-3
v_gene: TRBV5-1
abundance: few

CDR3nt: TGTGCCAGCTCACTACAGGGGAATAGCAATCAGCCCCAGCATTTT
CDR3aa: CASSLQGNSNQPQHF
d_gene: TRBD1
j_gene: TRBJ1-5
v_gene: TRBV18
abundance: few

CDR3nt: TGTGCCAGCAATCGGGCTAGCACAGATACGCAGTATTTT
CDR3aa: CASNRASTDTQYF
d_gene: NA
j_gene: TRBJ2-3
v_gene: TRBV6-5
abundance: NA

CDR3nt: TGTGCCAGCAGCGAATCATCTGGAAACACCATATATTTT
CDR3aa: CASSESSGNTIYF
d_gene: NA
j_gene: TRBJ1-3
v_gene: TRBV7-3
abundance: NA

CDR3nt: TGTGCCAGTAGTAGGGGACAGGGATGGGAGACCCAGTACTTC
CDR3aa: CASSRGQGWETQYF
d_gene: TRBD1
j_gene: TRBJ2-5
v_gene: TRBV19
abundance: NA

CDR3nt: TGTGCCAGTAGTATAGTCCCAAATTCCTACAATGAGCAGTTCTTC
CDR3aa: CASSIVPNSYNEQFF
d_gene: NA
j_gene: TRBJ2-1
v_gene: TRBV19
abundance: NA

CDR3nt: TGTGCCAGCAGCTCTTTTTCGGTAGCGGGGGCCTACGAGCAGTACTTC
CDR3aa: CASSSFSVAGAYEQYF
d_gene: TRBD2
j_gene: TRBJ2-7
v_gene: TRBV7-8
abundance: NA

CDR3nt: TGTGCCAGTAGTGGACAGGGAAGAGAGACCCAGTACTTC
CDR3aa: CASSGQGRETQYF
d_gene: TRBD1
j_gene: TRBJ2-5
v_gene: TRBV19
abundance: few